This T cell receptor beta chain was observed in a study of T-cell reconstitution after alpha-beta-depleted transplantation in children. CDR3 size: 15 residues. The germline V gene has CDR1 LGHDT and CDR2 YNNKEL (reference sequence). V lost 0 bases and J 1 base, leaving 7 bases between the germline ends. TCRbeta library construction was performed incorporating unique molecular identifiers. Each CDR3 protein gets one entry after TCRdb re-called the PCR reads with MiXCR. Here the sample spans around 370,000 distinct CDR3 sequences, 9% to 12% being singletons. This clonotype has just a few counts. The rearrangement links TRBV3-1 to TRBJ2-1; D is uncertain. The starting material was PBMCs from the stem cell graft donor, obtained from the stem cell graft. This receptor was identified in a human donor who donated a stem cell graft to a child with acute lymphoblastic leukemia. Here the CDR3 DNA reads TGTGCCAGCAGCCAAGAAGGGAATTCCTACAATGAGCAGTTCTTC. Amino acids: CASSQEGNSYNEQFF.